These T cell receptor beta chains were read from a single sample in a study of persistence of HIV-infected CD4 T cells. Their antigens remain unidentified. Method: immunoSEQ multiplex PCR; TCRdb's copy keeps in-frame clones and lacks some. The sample shows 15,000 to 25,000 clones, roughly 74% of them seen only once. The starting material was CD4+ T cells sorted from PBMCs after approximately 19-hour stimulation, obtained from a patient who received antiretroviral therapy. The receptors derive from an adult man with HIV who was CMV-seropositive. Both conserved end residues are part of each CDR3. A D gene is named only where the DNA matches it firmly. Rows give clone size only sometimes, using once, few, many, or a class for an expanded clone.

V gene	clone size	J gene	D gene	CDR3 length	CDR3 protein	CDR3 DNA
TRBV18	-	TRBJ2-1	-	16	CASSPLTGLSYNEQFF	TGTGCCAGCTCACCCCTGACAGGTCTTTCATACAATGAGCAGTTCTTC
TRBV6-5	-	TRBJ2-7	TRBD1	15	CASRYYNRGIYEQYF	TGTGCCAGCAGGTACTATAACAGGGGGATCTACGAGCAGTACTTC
TRBV6-2/TRBV6-3	-	TRBJ2-2	-	17	CASSYPTGLTGTGELFF	TGTGCCAGCAGTTACCCGACGGGGTTGACAGGCACCGGGGAGCTGTTTTTT
TRBV19	-	TRBJ1-6	TRBD1	14	CASREDRRNSPLHF	TGTGCCAGTAGGGAGGACAGGAGGAATTCACCCCTCCACTTT
TRBV5-1	-	TRBJ2-1	-	12	CASSPEGTEQFF	TGCGCCAGCAGCCCCGAAGGTACGGAGCAGTTCTTC
TRBV19	few	TRBJ1-2	-	13	CASSLQTSGGYTF	TGTGCCAGTAGTTTACAGACTAGCGGTGGCTACACCTTC
TRBV4-1	-	TRBJ2-7	TRBD2	14	CASTRTSGVSEQYF	TGCGCCAGCACCAGGACTAGCGGGGTAAGCGAGCAGTACTTC
TRBV9	few	TRBJ2-7	-	14	CASSVEGGANEQYF	TGTGCCAGCAGCGTAGAGGGCGGGGCCAACGAGCAGTACTTC
TRBV7-9	-	TRBJ2-7	-	14	CASSLQEKAYEQYF	TGTGCCAGCAGCTTACAGGAAAAGGCCTACGAGCAGTACTTC
TRBV3-1/TRBV3-2	-	TRBJ2-2	-	15	CASSQRPAGAGELFF	TGTGCCAGCAGCCAACGCCCCGCTGGGGCCGGGGAGCTGTTTTTT
TRBV7-9	-	TRBJ2-3	-	13	CASSRTDTDTQYF	TGTGCCAGCAGCCGTACGGACACAGATACGCAGTATTTT
TRBV5-1	-	TRBJ1-2	TRBD1	13	CASSLGQADGYTF	TGCGCCAGCAGCCTGGGACAGGCTGATGGCTACACCTTC
TRBV4-2	-	TRBJ1-4	-	14	CASSQGGSDEKLFF	TGTGCCAGCAGCCAAGGAGGCTCGGATGAAAAACTGTTTTTT
TRBV7-9	-	TRBJ1-2	-	15	CASSPGRGVNYGYTF	TGTGCCAGCAGCCCCGGGAGGGGAGTTAACTATGGCTACACCTTC
TRBV24-1	-	TRBJ2-3	-	17	CATSDSSGRLGRDTQYF	TGTGCCACCAGTGACTCCAGCGGTCGACTGGGGAGAGATACGCAGTATTTT
TRBV18	-	TRBJ1-3	-	15	CASSREVSSGNTIYF	TGTGCCAGCTCACGGGAGGTTAGCTCTGGAAACACCATATATTTT
TRBV18	-	TRBJ1-1	TRBD1	17	CASSPDRGSVSGTEAFF	TGTGCCAGCTCACCGGACAGGGGATCGGTCTCGGGCACTGAAGCTTTCTTT
TRBV6-5	few	TRBJ1-6	-	14	CASSTGPYNSPLHF	TGTGCCAGCAGCACAGGGCCCTATAATTCACCCCTCCACTTT
TRBV2	few	TRBJ2-7	-	12	CASSGQNYEQYF	TGTGCCAGCAGTGGACAGAACTACGAGCAGTACTTC
TRBV19	-	TRBJ2-2	TRBD1	14	CASSKTGAGGELFF	TGTGCCAGTAGTAAAACAGGGGCTGGCGGGGAGCTGTTTTTT
TRBV5-4	-	TRBJ1-2	-	14	CASSLLAANRGYTF	TGTGCCAGCAGCTTATTGGCTGCCAACAGGGGCTACACCTTC
TRBV19	-	TRBJ2-6	-	15	CASSSGKGGANVLTF	TGTGCCAGTAGTTCGGGAAAAGGTGGGGCCAACGTCCTGACTTTC
TRBV9	-	TRBJ1-1	TRBD1	14	CASSPISGGTEAFF	TGTGCCAGCAGCCCCATTTCAGGGGGCACTGAAGCTTTCTTT
TRBV5-1	-	TRBJ1-1	-	13	CASSLAGNTEAFF	TGCGCCAGCAGCTTGGCTGGGAACACTGAAGCTTTCTTT
TRBV7-3	-	TRBJ1-4	TRBD1	14	CASSHRGKNEKLFF	TGTGCCAGCAGCCACAGGGGTAAGAATGAAAAACTGTTTTTT
TRBV3-1/TRBV3-2	few	TRBJ2-3	-	15	CASSQDRGGLDTQYF	TGTGCCAGCAGCCAAGACAGGGGCGGTCTGGATACGCAGTATTTT
TRBV7-8	-	TRBJ2-1	TRBD1	14	CASSLPRQGDEQFF	TGTGCCAGCAGCTTACCCCGACAGGGGGATGAGCAGTTCTTC
TRBV19	-	TRBJ1-4	TRBD1	15	CASSDQGGRNEKLFF	TGTGCCAGTAGTGACCAGGGGGGTCGAAATGAAAAACTGTTTTTT
TRBV18	-	TRBJ2-3	-	16	CASSPDRTPSPDTQYF	TGTGCCAGCTCACCAGACAGGACCCCCAGCCCAGATACGCAGTATTTT
TRBV11-3	-	TRBJ2-7	TRBD2	15	CASSSGYGEGYEQYF	TGTGCCAGCAGCTCAGGGTATGGGGAGGGCTACGAGCAGTACTTC
TRBV7-9	-	TRBJ2-1	-	14	CASSQRTGYNEQFF	TGTGCCAGCAGCCAACGGACGGGGTACAATGAGCAGTTCTTC